This T cell receptor beta chain was recovered during a study of blood T cells in healthy people across ages. A second PCR of about 6 to 11 cycles used a sample-barcoded 5' primer and a J-beta primer mix. MiXCR, applied by TCRdb to the 5' RACE reads, yields one record per CDR3 protein. The table shows more than 650,000 distinct CDR3 sequences, with 22% occurring only once. This clonotype was sampled from a man aged 70-80 years in good health. Sequencing input: blood.

In DNA form, the CDR3 reads TGTGCCAGCAGCCAGACAGGGATTGATGGCTACACCTTC. Translation gives CASSQTGIDGYTF. This rearrangement joins TRBV7-3 to TRBJ1-2; 7 bases agree with TRBD1. This CDR3 is 13 amino acids long. CDR1 and CDR2 from the germline V gene are SGHTA and FQGTGA. Losses at the gene ends were 5 bases for V and 6 bases for J; bases not matched to a gene: 6.